Given below is one T cell receptor beta chain in context. This record belongs to a study of T cell clusters in autoimmune cytopenias. Multiplex touch-down PCR amplified TRB using TRB-A and TRB-B pools in one tube. TCRdb reprocessed the multiplex PCR reads, with one entry per CDR3 protein and no DNA. The listing records fewer than 8,500 distinct CDR3 sequences. Each sample's input was approximately 0.25 ug genomic DNA, 30,000 to 45,000 genome equivalents. This CDR3 has 14 amino acids. The germline V gene encodes CDR1 ENHRY and CDR2 SYGVKD. These data also featured in a second study, about T cell repertoires in aging, cancer and after chemotherapy.

The chain couples TRBV10-3 to TRBJ1-5. The clonotype was recovered from a human donor in good health. Material: peripheral blood. CDR3 protein: CAIGTGDSNQPQHF.